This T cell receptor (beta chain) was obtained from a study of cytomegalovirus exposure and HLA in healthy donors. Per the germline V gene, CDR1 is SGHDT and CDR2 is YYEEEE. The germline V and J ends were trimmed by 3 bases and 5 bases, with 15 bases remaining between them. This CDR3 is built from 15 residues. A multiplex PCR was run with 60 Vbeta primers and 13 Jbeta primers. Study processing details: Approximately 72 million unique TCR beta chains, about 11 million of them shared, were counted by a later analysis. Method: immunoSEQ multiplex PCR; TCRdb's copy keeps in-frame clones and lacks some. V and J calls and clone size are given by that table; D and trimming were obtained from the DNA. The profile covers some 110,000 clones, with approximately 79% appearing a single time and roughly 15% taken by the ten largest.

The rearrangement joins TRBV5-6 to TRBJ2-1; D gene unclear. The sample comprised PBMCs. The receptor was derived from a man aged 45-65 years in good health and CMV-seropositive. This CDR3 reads CASSSRSPRHNEQFF. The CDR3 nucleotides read TGTGCCAGCAGCTCCCGGTCTCCGCGGCACAATGAGCAGTTCTTC.